The 18 T cell receptor beta chains listed next were all sequenced from one sample in a study of blood T cell repertoires in COVID-19. Clones were sequenced by immunoSEQ multiplex PCR, and TCRdb holds only the in-frame ones, with some missing. The table lists approximately 220,000 clones, approximately 90% of them singletons. The source material was PBMCs or T cells enriched from blood (not recorded which). These TCRs come from a man aged 25-45 years who had recovered from COVID-19.

J is TRBJ2-1 and V is TRBV19; perhaps TRBD2 as D (5 bases). Between the trimmed V and J ends, which lost 1 base and 0 bases, there was a span of 7 bases. CDR3 length equals 15 residues. Germline V gene data show CDR1 as LNHDA and CDR2 as SQIVND (reference sequence). The DNA of the CDR3 is TGTGCCAGTAGTATAGTTGCGGGCTCCTACAATGAGCAGTTCTTC. Residues: CASSIVAGSYNEQFF.

The chain is built from TRBV4-3 and TRBJ1-4, with 7 bases that match TRBD1. V trimming: 0 bases; J trimming: 8 bases; junction bases outside the gene matches: 15. The CDR3 totals 18 residues. Germline V gives CDR1 LGHNA, CDR2 YSLEER. CDR3: CASSQDPISETGHEKLFF. CDR3 coding DNA: TGCGCCAGCAGCCAAGACCCAATCTCTGAGACAGGGCACGAAAAACTGTTTTTT.

This rearrangement joins TRBV6-5 to TRBJ2-7; 9 bases are shared with TRBD1. The germline gives CDR1 MNHEY, CDR2 SVGAGI. Trimming at V came to 2 bases and at J to 5 bases, leaving 7 bases not matched to a gene. This CDR3 region has 15 residues. The CDR3 DNA follows: TGTGCCAGCAGTTACGCCGGGGACAGGGCGGACGAGCAGTACTTC. Amino acids: CASSYAGDRADEQYF.

The rearrangement links TRBV30 to TRBJ1-3; a possible D gene is TRBD1 (6 bases). Trimming left V 8 bases short and J 1 base short, with 15 bases between. CDR1 GTSNPN and CDR2 SVGIG come from the germline V gene (reference sequence). This CDR3 is built from 14 residues. The CDR3 is CATRGGRSGNTIYF. In DNA, the CDR3 is TGTGCCACCCGGGGGGGGCGGTCTGGAAACACCATATATTTT.

V usage is TRBV9 and J usage is TRBJ2-1; TRBD2 is a possible D gene (5 bases). Per the germline V gene, CDR1 is SGDLS and CDR2 is YYNGEE. This CDR3 spans 15 amino acids. Trimming removed 3 bases at V and 4 bases at J, with 14 bases between. CDR3 in amino acids: CASSDRGGEYNEQFF. The CDR3 bases are TGTGCCAGCAGCGATCGCGGAGGTGAATACAATGAGCAGTTCTTC.

This clone showed up just once. The rearrangement joins TRBV14 to TRBJ2-1; the D gene is possibly TRBD1 (5 bases). The germline V and J ends were trimmed by 3 bases and 2 bases, with 8 bases remaining between them. The CDR3 contains 14 residues. Germline CDR1 and CDR2: SGHDN and FVKESK. The CDR3: CASSQGQAYNEQFF. CDR3 DNA: TGTGCCAGCAGCCAGGGGCAAGCCTACAATGAGCAGTTCTTC.

This chain uses TRBV30 with TRBJ1-6, with 7 bases aligning to TRBD1. This CDR3 comprises 15 residues. Germline trimming cut 0 bases from V and 7 bases from J; bases unmatched to any gene: 6. The germline CDR1 and CDR2 sequences are GTSNPN and SVGIG (reference sequence). In DNA, the CDR3 is TGTGCCTGGAGTGTTGGGACAGAGAGAAATTCACCCCTCCACTTT. Protein sequence: CAWSVGTERNSPLHF.

The chain links TRBV5-6 to TRBJ2-1; D is unresolved. With 0 bases removed from V and 4 bases from J, the gap between germline ends came to 5 bases. This CDR3 is 13 amino acids long. The germline CDR1 and CDR2 sequences are SGHDT and YYEEEE. CDR3 residues: CASSLDRYNEQFF. CDR3 nucleotide sequence: TGTGCCAGCAGCTTGGACAGATACAATGAGCAGTTCTTC.

The V call is TRBV27, the J call TRBJ1-2; 8 nucleotides agree with TRBD1. V lost 10 bases and J lost 1; bases outside the gene matches: 11. The germline gives CDR1 MNHEY, CDR2 SMNVEV (reference sequence). This CDR3 comprises 15 residues. The CDR3 DNA follows: TGTGCCACTAGACCGGACAGGGTAGTTAACTATGGCTACACCTTC. Encoded protein: CATRPDRVVNYGYTF.

This chain connects TRBV27 to TRBJ2-5; tentatively, D is TRBD2 (6 bases). Germline V gene data show CDR1 as MNHEY and CDR2 as SMNVEV (reference sequence). This CDR3 contains 15 residues. Trimming stripped 2 bases from V and 5 bases from J, with 15 bases between. The CDR3, as DNA: TGTGCCAGCAGTTTAGCGGGGAGTACTTCTGAGACCCAGTACTTC. It encodes CASSLAGSTSETQYF.

This chain connects TRBV25-1 to TRBJ2-3; a possible D gene is TRBD2 (6 bases). CDR1 is MGHDK and CDR2 is SYGVNS in the germline V gene. V was shortened by 2 bases and J by 5 bases, with 14 bases between the two germline ends. The CDR3 length is 15 residues. The CDR3 is CASSEVGEARDTQYF. CDR3 DNA: TGTGCCAGCAGTGAAGTGGGGGAGGCGCGAGATACGCAGTATTTT.

The chain recombines TRBV5-1 with TRBJ2-5; D may be TRBD2 (6 bases). The length of the CDR3 is 13 residues. The ends were cut back, 1 base at V and 5 bases at J, with 9 bases in the middle. Germline CDR1 and CDR2: SGHRS and YFSETQ. The CDR3 is CASSLSGRETQYF. In nucleotides, the CDR3 is TGCGCCAGCAGCTTGTCAGGGAGGGAGACCCAGTACTTC.

The rearrangement uses TRBV27 and TRBJ1-2; D is uncertain. Trimming took off 5 bases at V and 3 bases at J, with 13 bases between the two ends. Germline V CDR1 and CDR2: MNHEY, SMNVEV (reference sequence). This CDR3 has 14 residues. CDR3 sequence: CASSTGWLDYGYTF. CDR3 coding DNA: TGTGCCAGCAGTACCGGTTGGTTGGACTATGGCTACACCTTC.

V and J are TRBV27 and TRBJ2-3; D not certain. Per germline, CDR1 MNHEY and CDR2 SMNVEV (reference sequence). The CDR3 is 15 amino acids. Deletions cut 6 bases from V and 2 bases from J, with 15 bases between. CDR3 coding DNA: TGTGCCAGCAGCTCTTTGCAATACTACACAGATACGCAGTATTTT. Translating it yields CASSSLQYYTDTQYF.

This sequence joins TRBV5-1 and TRBJ1-4; D is ambiguous. The ends were cut back, 1 base at V and 1 base at J, with 5 bases in the middle. CDR3 length: 14 residues. The germline V gene has CDR1 SGHRS and CDR2 YFSETQ. CDR3: CASSLRGTNEKLFF. The CDR3 region has the DNA TGCGCCAGCAGCTTGCGGGGAACTAATGAAAAACTGTTTTTT.

The chain recombines TRBV15 with TRBJ2-7, with 7 bases aligning to TRBD2. This CDR3 region has 17 residues. Germline assignment: CDR1 LNHNV and CDR2 YYDKDF (reference sequence). V gave up 1 base and J gave up 0 bases; unmatched junction bases: 9. The CDR3 nucleotides are TGTGCCACCAGCAGAGCAACAGTTGCGGGAGACTCCTACGAGCAGTACTTC. This translates into CATSRATVAGDSYEQYF.

The table lists this clone with a few counts. V is TRBV7-9 and J is TRBJ2-7, with 10 bases lining up with TRBD2. Germline CDR1 SEHNR, CDR2 FQNEAQ (reference sequence). V dropped 4 bases and J dropped 0; count of bases not matched to a gene: 3. The CDR3 is 15 residues long. Here the CDR3 reads CASSSSGGPSYEQYF. Written as DNA, the CDR3 is TGTGCCAGCAGCTCTAGCGGGGGCCCCTCCTACGAGCAGTACTTC.

In its sample, this clone was seen a few times. The J gene is TRBJ1-4, the V gene TRBV6-5, with a weak D call TRBD1 (5 bases). Germline V gene lookup returns CDR1 MNHEY and CDR2 SVGAGI. Trimming pared 6 bases from V and 8 bases from J, leaving 16 bases between. The CDR3 is 14 residues long. CDR3 amino acids: CASSDPGSSEKLFF. CDR3 sequence (DNA): TGTGCCAGCAGCGACCCAGGGTCCTCAGAAAAACTGTTTTTT.